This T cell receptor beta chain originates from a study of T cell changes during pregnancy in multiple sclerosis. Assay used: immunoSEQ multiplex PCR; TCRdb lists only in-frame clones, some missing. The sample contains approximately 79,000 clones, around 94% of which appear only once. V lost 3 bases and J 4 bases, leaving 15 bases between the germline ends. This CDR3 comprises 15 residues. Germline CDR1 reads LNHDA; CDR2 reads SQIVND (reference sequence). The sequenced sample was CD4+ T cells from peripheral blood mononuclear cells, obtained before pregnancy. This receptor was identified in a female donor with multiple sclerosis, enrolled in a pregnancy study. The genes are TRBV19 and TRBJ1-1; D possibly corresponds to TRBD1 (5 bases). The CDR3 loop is CASSIGRTGGTEAFF. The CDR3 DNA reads TGTGCCAGTAGTATCGGACGGACCGGGGGCACTGAAGCTTTCTTT.